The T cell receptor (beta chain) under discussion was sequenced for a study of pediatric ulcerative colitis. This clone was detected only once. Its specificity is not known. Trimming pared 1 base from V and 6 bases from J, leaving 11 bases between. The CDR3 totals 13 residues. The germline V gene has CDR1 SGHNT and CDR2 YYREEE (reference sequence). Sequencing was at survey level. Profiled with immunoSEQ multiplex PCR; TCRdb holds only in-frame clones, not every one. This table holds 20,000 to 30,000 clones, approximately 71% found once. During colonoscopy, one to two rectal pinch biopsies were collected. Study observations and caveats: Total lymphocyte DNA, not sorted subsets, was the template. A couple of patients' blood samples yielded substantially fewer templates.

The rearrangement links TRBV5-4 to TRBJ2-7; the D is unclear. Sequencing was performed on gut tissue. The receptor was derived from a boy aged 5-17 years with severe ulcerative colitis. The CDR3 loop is CASSLTLGAEQYF. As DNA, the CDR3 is TGTGCCAGCAGCTTGACCCTTGGAGCCGAGCAGTACTTC.